The sequence of this TCR beta chain was determined in a study of blood T cell repertoires in COVID-19 (dated by TCRdb to about 2020). Regarding the study in general: Samples from collaborators originated in the United States, Italy and Spain and spanned both the acute and convalescent phases of COVID-19. The prospective study material was composed of cDNA or gDNA derived from T cells, B-cell-depleted T cells, or PBMCs. Deeply sampled blood TCRbeta repertoires from subjects exposed to, actively infected with, or recovered from COVID-19 were included in the dataset. The repertoires were released in a freely available public database intended as a resource for research on the immune response to SARS-CoV-2. Samples came from the ongoing ImmuneRACE study (first 160 participants) plus 1,254 subjects from 6 global collaborators. Sample metadata almost always included a de-identified subject ID, COVID-19 status, age in years and sex. Where HLA class I and class II types were available, the types were taken from metadata supplied by the sample provider, not from assay-based typing. What the authors observed across the whole study: Clinical and demographic metadata were provided uncurated, with the amount varying by source and participant.

Participants in the prospective study were aged roughly 18 to 100 years, lived in approximately 26 United States geographic areas, and enrolled through a virtual design. In the prospective study, cohorts were assigned on the basis of participant-reported clinical history obtained from a screening survey and a study questionnaire. Each participant in the prospective study had whole blood, serum and a nasopharyngeal or oropharyngeal swab collected by mobile phlebotomists. Prospective study participants could optionally give additional blood draws and questionnaires over an approximately 2-month period. Before DNA extraction, prospective study blood samples were shipped either frozen or at room temperature. TCRbeta CDR3 regions were amplified from genomic DNA by means of the immunoSEQ Assay, a bias-controlled multiplex PCR. The original pipeline was this. Within the assay, amplification of reference gene primers was used to estimate how many nucleated cells each sample contained. To quantify the absolute abundance of each unique TCRbeta CDR3 rearrangement, sequence reads were collapsed and filtered. For each sample, productive Simpson clonality was calculated by taking the square root of Simpson's diversity index across productive rearrangements. Not all clones reach the TCRdb copy of this immuneACCESS table, which keeps in-frame sequences only. Checked studies attribute under half of the gap to unresolved V genes and leave the rest unexplained. For V, J and clone size, that table is used; D and trimming come from the DNA. A total of a few hundred thousand clones appear in this sample, 90% to 95% of them only once. 0.95% to 1.5% of the sample rests with the top ten.

Taken from cysteine to phenylalanine, the CDR3 has 17 residues. Here the CDR3 DNA is all that survives: 51 bases in frame from base 1. The germline V gene specifies MGHRA as CDR1 and YSYEKL as CDR2. Trimming removed 4 bases from V and 3 bases from J; the gene matches leave 11 bases unexplained. This clone has a single count. Its antigen remains undetermined. Base qualities are not recorded, but no much larger clone differs from it by a single base. Recombination joined TRBV4-1 with TRBJ2-3, with 9 central nucleotides matching TRBD1. The source of this sequence is a human donor in a cohort exposed to, infected with or recovered from COVID-19 (not recorded which). The donor label of this sample is uncertain. The sequenced sample consisted of PBMCs or T cells enriched from blood (not recorded which). CDR3 protein: CASSRIPTGGGTDTQYF. The nucleotides read TGCGCCAGCAGCCGCATACCGACAGGGGGAGGAACAGATACGCAGTATTTT.